This TCR beta chain was captured by sequencing in a study of blood T cells in healthy people across ages. Study-wide results and caveats: Investigators treated diversity estimates from one million T cells as underestimates. Percentage of naive T cells showed a strong correlation with TCR beta diversity.

V lost 4 bases, J lost 7 bases, and 13 bases lay in between. This CDR3 comprises 13 residues. CDR1 is MNHEY and CDR2 is SMNVEV in the germline V gene (reference sequence). This clonotype was picked up a small number of times. Antigen unknown. Every sample had a minimum of 6 million PBMCs isolated. Alongside a J-beta primer mix, a sample-barcoded 5' primer served in a second PCR lasting about 7 to 12 cycles. One entry per CDR3 protein, called by TCRdb with MiXCR from the 5' RACE reads. The sample lists roughly 1.7 million distinct CDR3 sequences; 34% were seen once. The V gene is TRBV27, the J gene TRBJ1-1; possible D gene TRBD1, 5 bases. The origin of this receptor is a woman between 25 and 40 years old in good health. The sample consisted of blood. The CDR3 DNA is TGTGCCAGCAGTTACCAAGGGGATGGTGAAGCTTTCTTT. The encoded protein is CASSYQGDGEAFF.